A single sample is the source of the 21 T cell receptor beta chains below, sequenced in a study of blood T cell repertoires in COVID-19. Clones were sequenced by immunoSEQ multiplex PCR, and TCRdb holds only the in-frame ones, with some missing. The sample has about 160,000 clones; 86% are singletons. The sequencing sample was made of peripheral blood. The origin of the receptors is a woman aged 65 to 85 with acute or convalescent COVID-19.

For this clone: Other DNA sequences within the sample encode an identical CDR3. The chain links TRBV9 to TRBJ2-5, with D perhaps matching TRBD1 (6 bases). V gave up 0 bases and J gave up 3 bases, with 9 bases separating them. The germline CDR1 and CDR2 sequences are SGDLS and YYNGEE. The CDR3 contains 14 residues. The CDR3 reads CASSVGQGKETQYF. The CDR3 nucleotides are TGTGCCAGCAGCGTAGGGCAGGGGAAAGAGACCCAGTACTTC. The variable domain in full, completed from reference TRBV9 and TRBJ2-5, reads DSGVTQTPKHLITATGQRVTLRCSPRSGDLSVYWYQQSLDQGLQFLIQYYNGEERAKGNILERFSAQQFPDLHSELNLSSLELGDSALYFCASSVGQGKETQYFGPGTRLLVL.

The chain employs TRBV13 and TRBJ1-3, with D perhaps TRBD1 (5 bases). Trimming took 6 bases from V and 4 from J, leaving 13 bases between them. Germline CDR1 and CDR2: PRHDT and FYEKMQ (reference sequence). The CDR3 runs 14 residues. The CDR3 nucleotides are TGTGCCAGCAGACGCGGAGGGGTCGGAAACACCATATATTTT. Protein: CASRRGGVGNTIYF.

This clone was observed a handful of times. V usage is TRBV7-9 and J usage is TRBJ1-2, with 7 bases lining up with TRBD1. Per germline, CDR1 SEHNR and CDR2 FQNEAQ (reference sequence). The CDR3 runs 17 residues. The V segment lost 2 bases and the J segment 7 bases; nucleotides outside the gene matches: 16. CDR3 region: CASSLLVSRTGSGGYTF. The CDR3 region has the DNA TGTGCCAGCAGCTTATTAGTTTCTCGGACAGGCTCGGGTGGCTACACCTTC.

This rearrangement joins TRBV7-2 to TRBJ2-7; 9 nucleotides line up with TRBD1. CDR3 size: 17 residues. The germline V gene has CDR1 SGHTA and CDR2 FQGNSA. Unmatched junction bases numbered 10, after V lost 0 bases and J lost 4 bases. CDR3 loop: CASSLAAIGQGYYEQYF. The CDR3 coding sequence is TGTGCCAGCAGCTTAGCGGCTATAGGACAGGGGTATTACGAGCAGTACTTC.

The chain uses TRBV7-9 and TRBJ2-2, with 11 nucleotides matching TRBD2. This CDR3 has 18 residues. Germline CDR1 and CDR2: SEHNR and FQNEAQ (reference sequence). V lost 3 bases and J lost 4; bases outside the gene matches: 10. The CDR3 coding sequence is TGTGCCAGCAGCTTGCCATTCAGACTAGCGGGAACCACCGGGGAGCTGTTTTTT. Translation gives CASSLPFRLAGTTGELFF.

V and J are TRBV4-3 and TRBJ2-1; D is possibly TRBD2 (5 bases). Germline V gene data show CDR1 as LGHNA and CDR2 as YSLEER. This CDR3 is 15 amino acids long. V lost 1 base, J lost 9 bases, and 16 bases lay in between. The CDR3 sequence is CASSQASGVETEQFF. The CDR3 DNA sequence: TGCGCCAGCAGCCAAGCATCCGGGGTGGAGACTGAGCAGTTCTTC.

This clone has a handful of counts. The V and J genes are TRBV30 and TRBJ1-2; TRBD1 aligns across 7 bases. Germline V gene lookup returns CDR1 GTSNPN and CDR2 SVGIG (reference sequence). The CDR3 extends over 13 amino acids. Losses at the gene ends were 7 bases for V and 13 bases for J; bases not matched to a gene: 18. The CDR3 is CASHQKDRARGTF. For the CDR3, the DNA is TGTGCCTCCCACCAGAAAGACAGGGCTCGGGGCACCTTC. Together with reference TRBV30 and TRBJ1-2, the CDR3 gives the full variable domain: SQTIHQWPATLVQPVGSPLSLECTVEGTSNPNLYWYRQAAGRGLQLLFYSVGIGQISSEVPQNLSASRPQDRQFILSSKKLLLSDSGFYLCASHQKDRARGTFGSGTRLTVV.

The gene calls are TRBV4-3 and TRBJ2-2, with D possibly TRBD2 on 5 matching bases. Trimming pared 1 base from V and 3 bases from J, leaving 21 bases between. CDR1 LGHNA and CDR2 YSLEER come from the germline V gene. The CDR3 runs 19 residues. In nucleotides, the CDR3 is TGCGCCAGCAGCCAAGTGCGAGGTATAGGGAGTGGGGACACCGGGGAGCTGTTTTTT. Protein sequence: CASSQVRGIGSGDTGELFF.

This chain joins TRBV28 and TRBJ1-1; D unclear. Germline CDR1 is MDHEN and CDR2 is SYDVKM. V was pared by 3 bases and J by 7 bases, with 9 bases between. The CDR3 covers 12 residues. The CDR3 loop is CASSLAGFEAFF. CDR3 sequence (DNA): TGTGCCAGCAGTTTGGCGGGTTTTGAAGCTTTCTTT.

This sequence joins TRBV14 and TRBJ1-3, with D tentatively TRBD1 (6 bases). CDR1 is SGHDN, CDR2 FVKESK, per germline. The germline V and J ends were trimmed by 4 bases and 7 bases, with 17 bases remaining between them. The CDR3 totals 15 residues. The CDR3: CASSPNRELDNTIYF. DNA of the CDR3: TGTGCCAGCAGCCCTAACAGGGAGCTGGATAACACCATATATTTT.

The V and J genes are TRBV7-3 and TRBJ2-2; maybe TRBD2 (5 bases). The germline CDR1 and CDR2 sequences are SGHTA and FQGTGA. The CDR3 covers 13 residues. The ends were cut back, 5 bases at V and 6 bases at J, with 10 bases in the middle. The CDR3 bases are TGTGCCAGCAGCCCCAGCGGCCCCGGGGAGCTGTTTTTT. Translating it yields CASSPSGPGELFF.

This clone was observed a few times. The V and J genes are TRBV5-6 and TRBJ1-6; D gene ambiguous. The CDR3 contains 17 residues. Germline values: CDR1 SGHDT, CDR2 YYEEEE. V was pared by 1 base and J by 0 bases, with 11 bases between. Here the CDR3 DNA reads TGTGCCAGCAGCTTGCGGGGATGGAGCTCCTATAATTCACCCCTCCACTTT. Translated, it gives CASSLRGWSSYNSPLHF.

This sequence joins TRBV6-2 or TRBV6-3 and TRBJ1-6; 9 bases align to TRBD1. The CDR3 extends over 18 amino acids. Germline loops: CDR1 MNHEY, CDR2 SVGEGT. The ends lost 4 bases at V and 6 bases at J; junction bases unmatched: 13. The CDR3: CASSSGRTTGGSNSPLHF. The CDR3 DNA reads TGTGCCAGCAGTTCCGGGAGGACGACAGGGGGATCTAATTCACCCCTCCACTTT.

This clone is a singleton in its sample. The V gene is TRBV2, the J gene TRBJ2-5; possibly TRBD2 for D (6 bases). CDR1 is SNHLY and CDR2 is FYNNEI in the germline V gene. The CDR3 covers 14 residues. V gave up 6 bases and J gave up 6 bases, with 17 bases separating them. The CDR3 region is CASRETSGRKTQYF. CDR3 coding DNA: TGTGCCAGCAGGGAAACCTCAGGGAGGAAGACCCAGTACTTC.

The chain recombines TRBV10-3 with TRBJ1-5; D gene ambiguous. This CDR3 contains 12 residues. The germline V and J ends were trimmed by 9 bases and 1 base, with 7 bases remaining between them. Germline CDR1 reads ENHRY; CDR2 reads SYGVKD. The CDR3, as DNA: TGTGCCATAAGTCAGAGCAATCAGCCCCAGCATTTT. Amino acid sequence: CAISQSNQPQHF.

The chain links TRBV11-2 to TRBJ2-7; 13 bases agree with TRBD2. The length of the CDR3 is 17 residues. Germline V gene lookup returns CDR1 SGHAT and CDR2 FQNNGV. With 4 bases clipped from V and 2 bases from J, the junction kept 8 bases outside the gene matches. CDR3 protein: CASSSGGTSGVTYEQYF. CDR3 nucleotides: TGTGCCAGCAGCTCGGGGGGGACTAGCGGGGTGACCTACGAGCAGTACTTC.

The DNA of the CDR3 is TGTGCCAGCAGAAAGAGCGCCTCAAGCGGGAGTCTCTACGAGCAGTACTTC. Encoded protein: CASRKSASSGSLYEQYF. The V gene is TRBV27, the J gene TRBJ2-7; 8 positions agree with TRBD2. CDR1 and CDR2 from the germline V gene are MNHEY and SMNVEV (reference sequence). The CDR3 loop spans 17 amino acids. V lost 6 bases and J lost 3; bases outside the gene matches: 16.

In this sample, this clone turned up a few times. This chain joins TRBV19 and TRBJ1-6; D call uncertain. Germline loops: CDR1 LNHDA, CDR2 SQIVND (reference sequence). The CDR3 has 13 amino acids. V gave up 4 bases and J gave up 10 bases, with 11 bases separating them. CDR3 DNA sequence: TGTGCCAGTAGTACCCGTGAGGAGTCACCCCTCCACTTT. The encoded protein is CASSTREESPLHF.

This clone turned up a few times. The V and J genes are TRBV7-2 and TRBJ1-1; unclear D gene. V was clipped by 0 bases and J by 6 bases, with 11 bases between them. The CDR3 has 14 amino acids. The V gene's germline CDR1 is SGHTA and CDR2 FQGNSA. CDR3 loop: CASSLAPPRAEAFF. CDR3 bases: TGTGCCAGCAGCTTAGCCCCCCCTCGGGCTGAAGCTTTCTTT. Full variable domain (missing parts from reference TRBV7-2 and TRBJ1-1): GAGVSQSPSNKVTEKGKDVELRCDPISGHTALYWYRQSLGQGLEFLIYFQGNSAPDKSGLPSDRFSAERTGGSVSTLTIQRTQQEDSAVYLCASSLAPPRAEAFFGQGTRLTVV.

This clone was observed a single time. CDR3 region: CASSERGYEQFF. In nucleotides, the CDR3 is TGTGCCAGCAGTGAAAGGGGATATGAGCAGTTCTTC. The rearrangement joins TRBV6-1 to TRBJ2-1; a weak D match, TRBD1 (5 bases). Deletions cut 2 bases from V and 8 bases from J, with 7 bases between. Germline CDR1 reads MNHNS; CDR2 reads SASEGT. The CDR3 consists of 12 residues.

The J gene is TRBJ2-5, the V gene TRBV6-2 or TRBV6-3; D is ambiguous. V was pared by 5 bases and J by 5 bases, with 12 bases between. The CDR3 sequence is 13 residues long. Germline V gene lookup returns CDR1 MNHEY and CDR2 SVGEGT. The CDR3 DNA follows: TGTGCCAGCAGTCCCCTAGTATCTGAGACCCAGTACTTC. Translating it yields CASSPLVSETQYF.